These T cell receptor beta chains were read from a single sample in a study of blood T cell repertoires in COVID-19. Repertoires were generated with immunoSEQ multiplex PCR, while TCRdb's copy carries only in-frame clones and drops some. The table records around 63,000 clones, around 80% of them present only once. Sequencing was performed on peripheral blood. These TCRs come from a woman between 65 and 79 years old with acute or convalescent COVID-19. CDR3s include the opening cysteine and the closing phenylalanine or tryptophan. D genes are given only for firm matches. Size is stated for part of the rows, as once, few or many counts, or as a class when the clone is expanded.

d_call: TRBD1
clone_size: -
j_call: TRBJ2-7
v_call: TRBV2
cdr3_length: 13
cdr3_nt: TGTGCCAGCGGCCGGGACAGGGTCGGCGAGCAGTACTTC
cdr3_aa: CASGRDRVGEQYF

d_call: TRBD1
clone_size: few
j_call: TRBJ1-4
v_call: TRBV7-9
cdr3_length: 15
cdr3_nt: TGTGCCAGCAGCTTAGTAGGGACAGGGAATGAAAAACTGTTTTTT
cdr3_aa: CASSLVGTGNEKLFF

d_call: TRBD1
clone_size: -
j_call: TRBJ1-3
v_call: TRBV30
cdr3_length: 16
cdr3_nt: TGTGCCTGGAGTGGTAGGACAGGGTACTCTGGAAACACCATATATTTT
cdr3_aa: CAWSGRTGYSGNTIYF

d_call: TRBD1
clone_size: -
j_call: TRBJ2-5
v_call: TRBV7-9
cdr3_length: 12
cdr3_nt: TGTGCCAGCAGCTCGGGACAGCCCTGGAAGTACTTC
cdr3_aa: CASSSGQPWKYF

d_call: TRBD1
clone_size: few
j_call: TRBJ2-3
v_call: TRBV7-8
cdr3_length: 15
cdr3_nt: TGTGCCAGCAGCTTACGGGACAGAGGCACAGATACGCAGTATTTT
cdr3_aa: CASSLRDRGTDTQYF

d_call: -
clone_size: -
j_call: TRBJ2-6
v_call: TRBV10-1
cdr3_length: 13
cdr3_nt: TGCGCCAGCAGTGACCAGAGGGCCAACGTCCTGACTTTC
cdr3_aa: CASSDQRANVLTF

d_call: -
clone_size: -
j_call: TRBJ2-1
v_call: TRBV5-5
cdr3_length: 14
cdr3_nt: TGTGCCAGCAGCGCGAGCACTAGTCGTAATGAGCAGTTCTTC
cdr3_aa: CASSASTSRNEQFF

d_call: TRBD1
clone_size: -
j_call: TRBJ1-2
v_call: TRBV27
cdr3_length: 13
cdr3_nt: TGTGCCGGCACTCCCCGGACAGGGTATGGCTACACCTTC
cdr3_aa: CAGTPRTGYGYTF

d_call: TRBD1
clone_size: once
j_call: TRBJ2-2
v_call: TRBV7-6
cdr3_length: 15
cdr3_nt: TGTGCCAGCAGCTTAGCGGGACAGGCAACCGGGGAGCTGTTTTTT
cdr3_aa: CASSLAGQATGELFF

d_call: TRBD1
clone_size: -
j_call: TRBJ1-2
v_call: TRBV19
cdr3_length: 12
cdr3_nt: TGTGCCAGTAATACAGGGGGACTTGGCTACACCTTC
cdr3_aa: CASNTGGLGYTF

d_call: -
clone_size: -
j_call: TRBJ2-5
v_call: TRBV7-2
cdr3_length: 14
cdr3_nt: TGTGCCAGCAGCCCTACGGACTATGGAGAGACCCAGTACTTC
cdr3_aa: CASSPTDYGETQYF

d_call: TRBD1
clone_size: few
j_call: TRBJ1-2
v_call: TRBV19
cdr3_length: 16
cdr3_nt: TGTGCCAGTAACCATTGGGGGCAGGGGGCTAACTATGGCTACACCTTC
cdr3_aa: CASNHWGQGANYGYTF

d_call: TRBD2
clone_size: -
j_call: TRBJ2-3
v_call: TRBV2
cdr3_length: 14
cdr3_nt: TGTGCCAGCACCGCGGGGGGCCTCACAGATACGCAGTATTTT
cdr3_aa: CASTAGGLTDTQYF

d_call: TRBD1
clone_size: -
j_call: TRBJ1-1
v_call: TRBV5-1
cdr3_length: 15
cdr3_nt: TGCGCCAGCAAAACACAGGGGACGGGAAACACTGAAGCTTTCTTT
cdr3_aa: CASKTQGTGNTEAFF

d_call: -
clone_size: -
j_call: TRBJ2-7
v_call: TRBV2
cdr3_length: 15
cdr3_nt: TGTGCCAGCACCCAAGAGGGGGGGGCCTTCTCCGAGCAGTACTTC
cdr3_aa: CASTQEGGAFSEQYF

d_call: TRBD1
clone_size: -
j_call: TRBJ1-1
v_call: TRBV6-2/TRBV6-3
cdr3_length: 15
cdr3_nt: TGTGCCAGCAGTGCCCCGGGACAGGGGGCTAGTGAAGCTTTCTTT
cdr3_aa: CASSAPGQGASEAFF

d_call: -
clone_size: -
j_call: TRBJ2-5
v_call: TRBV5-4
cdr3_length: 15
cdr3_nt: TGTGCCAGCAGCCCGGGGGTCCAGAACCAAGAGACCCAGTACTTC
cdr3_aa: CASSPGVQNQETQYF

d_call: -
clone_size: -
j_call: TRBJ2-1
v_call: TRBV27
cdr3_length: 14
cdr3_nt: TGTGCCAGCAGTTTCTTACAGGGCAGGGATGAGCAGTTCTTC
cdr3_aa: CASSFLQGRDEQFF

d_call: TRBD1
clone_size: few
j_call: TRBJ2-7
v_call: TRBV19
cdr3_length: 15
cdr3_nt: TGTGCCAGCAAAACCCCGGGACAGGGACCCTACGAGCAGTACTTC
cdr3_aa: CASKTPGQGPYEQYF

d_call: -
clone_size: -
j_call: TRBJ2-7
v_call: TRBV11-1
cdr3_length: 14
cdr3_nt: TGTGCCAGCAGCTTCGACTCTCGGGTTTACGAGCAGTACTTC
cdr3_aa: CASSFDSRVYEQYF

d_call: -
clone_size: -
j_call: TRBJ2-1
v_call: TRBV19
cdr3_length: 16
cdr3_nt: TGTGCCACCTCTAGGGCGGGGCCAAGCTCCTACAATGAGCAGTTCTTC
cdr3_aa: CATSRAGPSSYNEQFF

d_call: TRBD1
clone_size: -
j_call: TRBJ2-1
v_call: TRBV19
cdr3_length: 14
cdr3_nt: TGTGCCAGTAGTATAGGTGGACAGGGCTACGAGCAGTTCTTC
cdr3_aa: CASSIGGQGYEQFF

d_call: TRBD2
clone_size: few
j_call: TRBJ2-1
v_call: TRBV7-3
cdr3_length: 14
cdr3_nt: TGTGCCAGCAGCTTAACTAGCGGGGGGACGGAGCAGTTCTTC
cdr3_aa: CASSLTSGGTEQFF

d_call: TRBD1
clone_size: once
j_call: TRBJ2-1
v_call: TRBV19
cdr3_length: 16
cdr3_nt: TGTGCCAGTAGTATAAGCTGGCAGGGGGCTTACAATGAGCAGTTCTTC
cdr3_aa: CASSISWQGAYNEQFF

d_call: -
clone_size: -
j_call: TRBJ1-5
v_call: TRBV6-2/TRBV6-3
cdr3_length: 15
cdr3_nt: TGTGCCAGCAGTTTTCAGCGACAGGGCAATCAGCCCCAGCATTTT
cdr3_aa: CASSFQRQGNQPQHF

d_call: TRBD2
clone_size: -
j_call: TRBJ2-1
v_call: TRBV2
cdr3_length: 20
cdr3_nt: TGTGCCAGCAGGCATCCGGGACTAGCGGGGGAACTTAGCTCCTACAATGAGCAGTTCTTC
cdr3_aa: CASRHPGLAGELSSYNEQFF

d_call: -
clone_size: -
j_call: TRBJ2-3
v_call: TRBV7-9
cdr3_length: 15
cdr3_nt: TGTGCCAGCAGCTCTGCGGGGAAACGCACAGATACGCAGTATTTT
cdr3_aa: CASSSAGKRTDTQYF